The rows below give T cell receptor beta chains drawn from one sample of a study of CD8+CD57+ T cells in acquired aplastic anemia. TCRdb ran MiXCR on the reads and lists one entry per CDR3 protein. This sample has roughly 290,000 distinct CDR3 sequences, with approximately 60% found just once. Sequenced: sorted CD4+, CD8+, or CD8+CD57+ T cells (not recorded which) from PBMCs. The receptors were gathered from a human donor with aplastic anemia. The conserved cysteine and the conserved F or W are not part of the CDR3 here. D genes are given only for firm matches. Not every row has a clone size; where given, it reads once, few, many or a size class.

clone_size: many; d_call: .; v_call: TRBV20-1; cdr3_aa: SGSRGGRTYEQY
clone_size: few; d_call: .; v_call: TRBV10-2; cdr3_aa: ASRTTTDTQY
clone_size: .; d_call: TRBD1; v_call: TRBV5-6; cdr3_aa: ASSARQGPYEQY
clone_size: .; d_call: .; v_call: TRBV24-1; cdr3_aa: ATGGQPNQPQH
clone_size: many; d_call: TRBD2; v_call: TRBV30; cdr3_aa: AWSTGLAGSHEQY
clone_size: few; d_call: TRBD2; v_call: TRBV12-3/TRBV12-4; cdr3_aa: ASSLGLLAGQETQY
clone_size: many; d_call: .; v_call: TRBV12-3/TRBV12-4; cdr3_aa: ASRQTGELF
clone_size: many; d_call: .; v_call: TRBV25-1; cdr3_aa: ASSVGGSYEQY
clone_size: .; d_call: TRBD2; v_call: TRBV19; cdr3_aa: ASSFRTSGTFCEQY
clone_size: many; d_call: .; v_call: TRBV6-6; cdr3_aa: ASSYRSVTGELF
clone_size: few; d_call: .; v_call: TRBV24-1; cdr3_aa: ATSAIGSSYNEQF
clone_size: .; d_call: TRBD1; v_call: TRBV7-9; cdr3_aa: ASSPPGQTNTEAF
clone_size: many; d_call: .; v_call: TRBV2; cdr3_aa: ASSRQPSQIITEKLF
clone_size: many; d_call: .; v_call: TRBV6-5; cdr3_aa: ASSSPGEGEQF
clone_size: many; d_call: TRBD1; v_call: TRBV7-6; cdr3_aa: ASSFGTGGMYEQY
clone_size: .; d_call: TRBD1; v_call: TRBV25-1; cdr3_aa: ASLGGSRDEQY
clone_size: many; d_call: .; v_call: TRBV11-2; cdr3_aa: ASSLGVSYGYT
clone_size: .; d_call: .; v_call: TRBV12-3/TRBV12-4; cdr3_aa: ASSLGGGASYEH
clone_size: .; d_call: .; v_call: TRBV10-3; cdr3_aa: ASSGPFEQF
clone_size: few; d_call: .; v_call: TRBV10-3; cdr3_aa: ASSYQTSSEQY
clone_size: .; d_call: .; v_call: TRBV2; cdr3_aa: ASSEEGRGETQY